These 5 T cell receptor beta chains share one sample of origin, sequenced in a study of T cells in localized non-small cell lung cancer. TCRdb's table, derived via immunoSEQ multiplex PCR, lists solely in-frame clones and lacks some. Among about 52,000 clones listed, over 70% were seen once. The source material was PBMCs, sampled before any cancer treatment. These TCRs come from a woman aged 40-75 years with stage II lung adenocarcinoma.

The chain joins TRBV2 to TRBJ2-5, with 11 bases aligning to TRBD2. Looked up from germline, CDR1 is SNHLY and CDR2 is FYNNEI. CDR3 length: 16 residues. Losses at the gene ends were 9 bases for V and 5 bases for J; bases not matched to a gene: 14. CDR3 nucleotides: TGTGCCAGATCAGGATTAGCGGGGGGGCTCGAGGAGACCCAGTACTTC. It specifies CARSGLAGGLEETQYF.

V usage is TRBV28 and J usage is TRBJ1-3, with D uncertain. This CDR3 region has 15 residues. Trimming took 6 bases from V and 1 from J, leaving 13 bases between them. Germline lookup yields CDR1 MDHEN and CDR2 SYDVKM. The DNA of the CDR3 is TGTGCCAGCAGCTCACGAAGTTATTCTGGAAACACCATATATTTT. Translation: CASSSRSYSGNTIYF.

The chain is built from TRBV6-7 and TRBJ2-3, with a possible D match to TRBD1 (5 bases). TRBV6-7 is annotated as an ORF whose role is uncertain. This CDR3 contains 19 residues. With 2 bases removed from V and 2 bases from J, the gap between germline ends came to 23 bases. The chain's CDR3 is CASSYIDPTAPRTTDTQYF. In DNA, the CDR3 is TGTGCCAGCAGTTACATAGACCCGACAGCACCCCGCACCACAGATACGCAGTATTTT.

This clone was detected a few times. The CDR3: CASSLVGLRTEEKLFF. The CDR3 DNA sequence: TGCGCCAGCAGCTTGGTAGGGTTAAGGACAGAGGAAAAACTGTTTTTT. The chain has TRBV5-1 and TRBJ1-4; possibly TRBD1 for D (6 bases). This CDR3 region has 16 residues. The germline CDR1 and CDR2 sequences are SGHRS and YFSETQ. V was shortened by 0 bases and J by 8 bases, with 17 bases between the two germline ends.

The rearrangement uses TRBV11-2 and TRBJ2-7; D is undetermined. The CDR3 loop spans 12 amino acids. The V end was cut by 0 bases, the J end by 8 bases, with 8 bases between. Germline CDR1 and CDR2: SGHAT and FQNNGV. Here the CDR3 reads CASSLEDFKQYF. In DNA, the CDR3 is TGTGCCAGCAGCTTAGAGGATTTTAAGCAGTACTTC.